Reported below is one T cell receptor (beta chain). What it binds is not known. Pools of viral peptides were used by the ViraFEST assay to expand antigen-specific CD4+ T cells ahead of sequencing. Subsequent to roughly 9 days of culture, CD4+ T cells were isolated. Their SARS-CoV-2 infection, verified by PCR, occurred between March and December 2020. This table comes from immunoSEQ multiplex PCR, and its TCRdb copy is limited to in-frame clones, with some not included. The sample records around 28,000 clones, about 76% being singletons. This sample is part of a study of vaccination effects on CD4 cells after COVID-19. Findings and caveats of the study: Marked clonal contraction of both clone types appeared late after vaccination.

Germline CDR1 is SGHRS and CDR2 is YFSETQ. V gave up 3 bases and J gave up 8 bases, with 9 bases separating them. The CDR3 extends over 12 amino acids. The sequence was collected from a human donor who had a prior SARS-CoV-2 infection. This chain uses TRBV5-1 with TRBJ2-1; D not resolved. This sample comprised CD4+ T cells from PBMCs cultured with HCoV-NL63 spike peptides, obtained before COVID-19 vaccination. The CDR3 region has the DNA TGCGCCAGCAGCTCGCTTGGTCATGAGCAGTTCTTC. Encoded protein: CASSSLGHEQFF.